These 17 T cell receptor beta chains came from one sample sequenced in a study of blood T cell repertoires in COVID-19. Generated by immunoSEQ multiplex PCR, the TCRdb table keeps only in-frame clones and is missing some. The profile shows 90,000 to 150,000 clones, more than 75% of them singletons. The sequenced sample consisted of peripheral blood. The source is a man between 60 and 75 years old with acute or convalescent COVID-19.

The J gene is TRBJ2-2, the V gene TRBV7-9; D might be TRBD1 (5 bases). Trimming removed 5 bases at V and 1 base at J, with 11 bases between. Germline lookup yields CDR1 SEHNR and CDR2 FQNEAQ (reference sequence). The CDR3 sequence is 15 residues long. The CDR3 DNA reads TGTGCCAGCAGCCCCGGAAGGGGGAACACCGGGGAGCTGTTTTTT. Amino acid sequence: CASSPGRGNTGELFF.

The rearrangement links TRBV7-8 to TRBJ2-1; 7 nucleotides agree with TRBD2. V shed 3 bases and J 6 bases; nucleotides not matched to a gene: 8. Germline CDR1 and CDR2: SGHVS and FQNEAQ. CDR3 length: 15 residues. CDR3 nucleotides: TGTGCCAGCAGCTTGGGGGAGGGACGTCGCAATGAGCAGTTCTTC. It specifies CASSLGEGRRNEQFF.

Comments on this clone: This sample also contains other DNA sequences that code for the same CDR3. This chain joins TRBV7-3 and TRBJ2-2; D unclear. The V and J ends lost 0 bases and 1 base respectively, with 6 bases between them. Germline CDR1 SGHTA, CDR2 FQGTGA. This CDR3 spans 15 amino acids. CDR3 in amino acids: CASSLTSGNTGELFF. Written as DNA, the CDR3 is TGTGCCAGCAGCTTAACGTCAGGGAACACCGGGGAGCTGTTTTTT.

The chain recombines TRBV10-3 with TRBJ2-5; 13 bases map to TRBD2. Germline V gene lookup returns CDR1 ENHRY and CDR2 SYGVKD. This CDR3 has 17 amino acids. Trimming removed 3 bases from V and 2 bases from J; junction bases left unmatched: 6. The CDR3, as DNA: TGTGCCATCAGTGAATCGGGACTAGCGGGGTGGCAAGAGACCCAGTACTTC. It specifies CAISESGLAGWQETQYF.

The CDR3 DNA reads as TGTGCCAGCAGTCACGGGAACACCTACGAGCAGTACTTC. This translates into CASSHGNTYEQYF. The J gene is TRBJ2-7, the V gene TRBV12-3 or TRBV12-4, with D maybe TRBD2 (5 bases). CDR3 length: 13 residues. V was cut by 5 bases and J by 2 bases, with 10 bases left in between.

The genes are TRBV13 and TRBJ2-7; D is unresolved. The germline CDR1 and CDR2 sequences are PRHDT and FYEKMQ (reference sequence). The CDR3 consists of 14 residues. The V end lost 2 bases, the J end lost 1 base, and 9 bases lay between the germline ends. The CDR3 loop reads CASSLPGRSYEQYF. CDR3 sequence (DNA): TGTGCCAGCAGCTTACCAGGAAGGTCCTACGAGCAGTACTTC.

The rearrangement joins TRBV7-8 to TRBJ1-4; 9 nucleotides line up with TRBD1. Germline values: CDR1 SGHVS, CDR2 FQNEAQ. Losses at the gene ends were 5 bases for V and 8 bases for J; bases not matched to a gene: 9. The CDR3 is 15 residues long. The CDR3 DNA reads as TGTGCCAGCAGCCCAGTACAGGGGGCGAACGAAAAACTGTTTTTT. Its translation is CASSPVQGANEKLFF.

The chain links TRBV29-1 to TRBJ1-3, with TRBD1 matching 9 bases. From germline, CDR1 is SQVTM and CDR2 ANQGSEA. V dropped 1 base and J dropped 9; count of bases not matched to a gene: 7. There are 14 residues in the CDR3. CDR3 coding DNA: TGCAGCGTTGAAGCCGGGACAGGGACTGGCACCATATATTTT. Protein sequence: CSVEAGTGTGTIYF.

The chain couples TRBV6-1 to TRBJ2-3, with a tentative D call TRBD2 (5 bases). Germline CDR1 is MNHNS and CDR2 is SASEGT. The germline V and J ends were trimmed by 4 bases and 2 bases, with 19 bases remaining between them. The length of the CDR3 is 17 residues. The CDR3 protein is CASSASGSSALTDTQYF. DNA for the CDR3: TGTGCCAGCAGTGCTTCGGGGAGTAGCGCGCTCACAGATACGCAGTATTTT.

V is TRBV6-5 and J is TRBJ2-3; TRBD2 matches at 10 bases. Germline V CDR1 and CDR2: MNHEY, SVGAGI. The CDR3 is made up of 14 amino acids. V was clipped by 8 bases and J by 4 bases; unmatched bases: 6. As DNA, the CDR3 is TGTGCCAGCGCCCCAGCGGGAGGGTCAGATACGCAGTATTTT. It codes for CASAPAGGSDTQYF.

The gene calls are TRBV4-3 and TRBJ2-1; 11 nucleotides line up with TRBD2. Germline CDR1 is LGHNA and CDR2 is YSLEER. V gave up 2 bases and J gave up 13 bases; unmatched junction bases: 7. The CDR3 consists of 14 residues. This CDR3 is CASSQTSGSPFQFF. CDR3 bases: TGCGCCAGCAGCCAAACTAGCGGGAGCCCCTTCCAGTTCTTC.

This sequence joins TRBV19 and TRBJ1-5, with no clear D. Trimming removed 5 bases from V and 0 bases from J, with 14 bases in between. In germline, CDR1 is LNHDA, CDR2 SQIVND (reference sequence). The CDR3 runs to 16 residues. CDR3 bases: TGTGCCAGTAGTCCACTGACTGTTGATAGCAATCAGCCCCAGCATTTT. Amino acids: CASSPLTVDSNQPQHF.

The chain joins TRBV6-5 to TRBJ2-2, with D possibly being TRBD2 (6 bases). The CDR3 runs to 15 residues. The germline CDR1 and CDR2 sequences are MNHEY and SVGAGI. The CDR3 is CAARVGGVSTGELFF. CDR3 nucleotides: TGTGCTGCGCGGGTGGGGGGAGTGAGCACCGGGGAGCTGTTTTTT.

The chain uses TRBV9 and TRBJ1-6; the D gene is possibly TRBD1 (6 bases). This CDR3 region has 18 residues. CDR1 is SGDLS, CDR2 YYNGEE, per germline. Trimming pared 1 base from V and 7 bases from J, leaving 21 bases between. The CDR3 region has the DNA TGTGCCAGCAGCGTAACGATAGGGGGGGAAACAAAAAATTCACCCCTCCACTTT. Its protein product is CASSVTIGGETKNSPLHF. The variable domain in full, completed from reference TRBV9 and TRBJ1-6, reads DSGVTQTPKHLITATGQRVTLRCSPRSGDLSVYWYQQSLDQGLQFLIQYYNGEERAKGNILERFSAQQFPDLHSELNLSSLELGDSALYFCASSVTIGGETKNSPLHFGNGTRLTVT.

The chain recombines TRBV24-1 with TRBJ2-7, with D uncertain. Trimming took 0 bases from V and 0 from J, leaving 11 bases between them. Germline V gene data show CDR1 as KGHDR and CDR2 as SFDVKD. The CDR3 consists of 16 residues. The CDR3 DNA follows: TGTGCCACCAGTGATTTGTTGGCATTAAGCTCCTACGAGCAGTACTTC. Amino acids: CATSDLLALSSYEQYF.

This CDR3 reads CASSFDRGRAATGQYF. The CDR3 DNA reads TGTGCCAGCAGCTTTGACAGGGGGCGCGCCGCCACGGGGCAGTATTTT. The chain couples TRBV7-2 to TRBJ2-3; TRBD1 agrees at 10 bases. Germline CDR1 reads SGHTA; CDR2 reads FQGNSA. With V trimmed by 3 bases and J by 11 bases, 14 bases remained unmatched. This CDR3 is built from 16 residues. Full variable domain (missing parts from reference TRBV7-2 and TRBJ2-3): GAGVSQSPSNKVTEKGKDVELRCDPISGHTALYWYRQSLGQGLEFLIYFQGNSAPDKSGLPSDRFSAERTGGSVSTLTIQRTQQEDSAVYLCASSFDRGRAATGQYFGPGTRLTVL.

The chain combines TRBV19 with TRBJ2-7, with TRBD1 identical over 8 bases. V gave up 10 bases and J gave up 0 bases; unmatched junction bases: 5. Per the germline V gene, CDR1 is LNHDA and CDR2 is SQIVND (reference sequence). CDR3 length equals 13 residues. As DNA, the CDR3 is TGTGCCACATCGACAGGGGTCTCCTACGAGCAGTACTTC. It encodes CATSTGVSYEQYF.